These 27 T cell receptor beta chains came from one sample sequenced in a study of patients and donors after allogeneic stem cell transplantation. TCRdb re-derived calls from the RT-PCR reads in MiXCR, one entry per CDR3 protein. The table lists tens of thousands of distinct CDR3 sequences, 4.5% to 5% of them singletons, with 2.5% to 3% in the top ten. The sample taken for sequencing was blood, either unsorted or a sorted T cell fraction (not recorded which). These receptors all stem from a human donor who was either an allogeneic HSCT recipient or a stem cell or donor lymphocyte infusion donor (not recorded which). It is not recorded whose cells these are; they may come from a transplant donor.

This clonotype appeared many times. The CDR3 DNA is TGTGCCAGCAGCGACATCCGTTTGGGGCGGGGGAACTACGAGCAGTACTTC. Its protein product is CASSDIRLGRGNYEQYF. The V and J genes are TRBV7-8 and TRBJ2-7, with 7 nucleotides matching TRBD2. The trim removed 5 bases at V and 3 bases at J, leaving 16 bases unmatched. The CDR3 runs to 17 residues. Per germline, CDR1 SGHVS and CDR2 FQNEAQ.

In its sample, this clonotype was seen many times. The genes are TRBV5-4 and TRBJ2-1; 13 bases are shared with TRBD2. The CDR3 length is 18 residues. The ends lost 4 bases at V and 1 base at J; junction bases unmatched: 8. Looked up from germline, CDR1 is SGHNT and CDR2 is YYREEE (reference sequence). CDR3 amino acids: CASSTGLAGVSSYNEQFF. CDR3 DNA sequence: TGTGCCAGCAGCACCGGACTAGCGGGAGTTAGTTCCTACAATGAGCAGTTCTTC.

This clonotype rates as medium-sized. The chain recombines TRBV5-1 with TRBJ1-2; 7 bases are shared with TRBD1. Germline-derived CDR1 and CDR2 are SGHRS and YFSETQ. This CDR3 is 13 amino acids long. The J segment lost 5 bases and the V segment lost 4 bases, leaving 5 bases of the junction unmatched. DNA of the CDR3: TGCGCCAGCAGCCCGGGACAGAGTTATGGCTACACCTTC. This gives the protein CASSPGQSYGYTF.

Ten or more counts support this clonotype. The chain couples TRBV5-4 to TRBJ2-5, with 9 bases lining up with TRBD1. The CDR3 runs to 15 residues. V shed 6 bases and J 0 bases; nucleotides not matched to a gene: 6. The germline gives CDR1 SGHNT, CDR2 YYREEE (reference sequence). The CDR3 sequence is CASTDRGTHQETQYF. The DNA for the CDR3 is TGTGCCAGCACCGACAGGGGGACTCACCAAGAGACCCAGTACTTC.

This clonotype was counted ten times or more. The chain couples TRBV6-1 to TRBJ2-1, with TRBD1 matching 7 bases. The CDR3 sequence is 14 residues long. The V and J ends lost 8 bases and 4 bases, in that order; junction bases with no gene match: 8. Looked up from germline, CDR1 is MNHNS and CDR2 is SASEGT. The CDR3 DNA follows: TGTGCCAGCGAGCAGGGGGAACTGTACAATGAGCAGTTCTTC. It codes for CASEQGELYNEQFF.

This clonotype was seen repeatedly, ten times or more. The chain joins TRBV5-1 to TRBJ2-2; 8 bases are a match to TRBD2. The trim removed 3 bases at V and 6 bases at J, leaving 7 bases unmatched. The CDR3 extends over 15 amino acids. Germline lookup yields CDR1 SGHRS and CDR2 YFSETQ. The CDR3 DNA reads TGCGCCAGCAGCTCAAGCGGGAGAGGGTCCGGGGAGCTGTTTTTT. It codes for CASSSSGRGSGELFF.

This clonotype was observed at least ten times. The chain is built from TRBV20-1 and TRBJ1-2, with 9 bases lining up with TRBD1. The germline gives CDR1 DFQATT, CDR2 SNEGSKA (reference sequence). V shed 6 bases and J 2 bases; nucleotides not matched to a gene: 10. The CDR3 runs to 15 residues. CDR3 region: CSALPRDRGNYGYTF. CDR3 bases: TGCAGTGCCTTACCTCGAGACAGGGGGAACTATGGCTACACCTTC.

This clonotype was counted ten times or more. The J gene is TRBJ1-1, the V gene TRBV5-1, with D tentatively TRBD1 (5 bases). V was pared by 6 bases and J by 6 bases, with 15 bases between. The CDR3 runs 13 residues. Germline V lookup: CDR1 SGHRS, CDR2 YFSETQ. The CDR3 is CASKRDLQAEAFF. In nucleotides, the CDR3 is TGCGCCAGCAAGAGGGACCTCCAGGCTGAAGCTTTCTTT.

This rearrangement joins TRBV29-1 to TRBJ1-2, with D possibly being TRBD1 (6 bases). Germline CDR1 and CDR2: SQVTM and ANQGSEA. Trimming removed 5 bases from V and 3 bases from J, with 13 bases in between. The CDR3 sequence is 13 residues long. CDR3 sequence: CSVRAQGDYGYTF. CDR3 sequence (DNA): TGCAGCGTTCGAGCACAGGGTGACTATGGCTACACCTTC.

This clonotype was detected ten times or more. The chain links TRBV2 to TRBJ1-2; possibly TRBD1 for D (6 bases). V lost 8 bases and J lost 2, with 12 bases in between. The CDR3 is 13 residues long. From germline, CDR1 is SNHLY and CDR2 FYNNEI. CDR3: CASRRDTNYGYTF. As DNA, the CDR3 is TGTGCCAGCCGGAGGGACACAAACTATGGCTACACCTTC. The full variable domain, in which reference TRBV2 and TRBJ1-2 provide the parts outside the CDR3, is EPEVTQTPSHQVTQMGQEVILRCVPISNHLYFYWYRQILGQKVEFLVSFYNNEISEKSEIFDDQFSVERPDGSNFTLKIRSTKLEDSAMYFCASRRDTNYGYTFGSGTRLTVV.

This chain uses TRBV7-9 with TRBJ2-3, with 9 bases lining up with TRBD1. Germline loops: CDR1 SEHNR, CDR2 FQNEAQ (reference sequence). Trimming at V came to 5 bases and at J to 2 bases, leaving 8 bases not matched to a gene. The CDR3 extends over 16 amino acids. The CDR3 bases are TGTGCCAGCAGCCCGGGACAGGGAAGGATCACAGATACGCAGTATTTT. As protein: CASSPGQGRITDTQYF.

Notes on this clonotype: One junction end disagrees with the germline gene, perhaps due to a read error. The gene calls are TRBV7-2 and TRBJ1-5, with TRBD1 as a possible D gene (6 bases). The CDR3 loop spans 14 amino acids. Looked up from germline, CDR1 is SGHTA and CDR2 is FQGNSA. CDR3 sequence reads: CASSFPGGNKPQHF. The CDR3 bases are TGTGCCAGCAGCTTTCCTGGGGGCAATAAGCCCCAGCATTTT. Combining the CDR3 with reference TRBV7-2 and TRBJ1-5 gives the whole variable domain GAGVSQSPSNKVTEKGKDVELRCDPISGHTALYWYRQSLGQGLEFLIYFQGNSAPDKSGLPSDRFSAERTGGSVSTLTIQRTQQEDSAVYLCASSFPGGNKPQHFGDGTRLSIL.

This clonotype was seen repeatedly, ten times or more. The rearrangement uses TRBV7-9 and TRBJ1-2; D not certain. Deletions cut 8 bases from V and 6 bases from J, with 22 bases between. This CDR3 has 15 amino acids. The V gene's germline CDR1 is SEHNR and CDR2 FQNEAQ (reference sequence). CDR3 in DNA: TGTGCCAGCGGACGCCGAGGCCTCGAAAGTGATGGCTACACCTTC. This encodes CASGRRGLESDGYTF.

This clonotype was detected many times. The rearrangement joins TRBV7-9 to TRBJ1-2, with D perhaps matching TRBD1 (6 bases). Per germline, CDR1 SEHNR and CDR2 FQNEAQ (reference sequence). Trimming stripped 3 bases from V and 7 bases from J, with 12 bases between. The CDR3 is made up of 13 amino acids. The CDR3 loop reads CASSFTTGSGYTF. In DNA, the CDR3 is TGTGCCAGCAGCTTTACAACAGGGTCTGGCTACACCTTC.

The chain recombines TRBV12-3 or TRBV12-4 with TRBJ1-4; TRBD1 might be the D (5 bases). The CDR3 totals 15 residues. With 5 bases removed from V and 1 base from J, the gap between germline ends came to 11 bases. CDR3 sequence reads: CASSRTGGTNEKLFF. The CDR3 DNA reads TGTGCCAGCAGTCGTACAGGAGGAACTAATGAAAAACTGTTTTTT.

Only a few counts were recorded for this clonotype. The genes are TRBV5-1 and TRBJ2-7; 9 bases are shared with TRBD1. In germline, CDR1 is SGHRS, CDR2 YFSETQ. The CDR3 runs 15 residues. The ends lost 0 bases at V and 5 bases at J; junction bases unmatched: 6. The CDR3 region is CASSLVGDRAHEQYF. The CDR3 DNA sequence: TGCGCCAGCAGCTTGGTCGGGGACAGGGCCCACGAGCAGTACTTC.

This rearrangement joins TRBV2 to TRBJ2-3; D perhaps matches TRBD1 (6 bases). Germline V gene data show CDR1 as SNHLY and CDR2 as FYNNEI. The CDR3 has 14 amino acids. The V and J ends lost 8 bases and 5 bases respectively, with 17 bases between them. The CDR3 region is CASGGLALGDTQYF. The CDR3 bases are TGTGCCAGCGGGGGCCTAGCCTTGGGAGATACGCAGTATTTT.

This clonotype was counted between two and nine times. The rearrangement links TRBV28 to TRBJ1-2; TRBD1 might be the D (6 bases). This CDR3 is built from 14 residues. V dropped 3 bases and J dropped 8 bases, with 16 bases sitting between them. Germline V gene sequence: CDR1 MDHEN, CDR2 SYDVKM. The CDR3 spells CASSFVGGAKGYTF. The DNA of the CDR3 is TGTGCCAGCAGTTTCGTGGGGGGCGCGAAGGGCTACACCTTC.

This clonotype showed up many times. CDR3 sequence reads: CAPLASTPYEQYF. The CDR3 DNA sequence: TGTGCCCCCTTGGCCTCTACCCCCTACGAGCAGTACTTC. This chain links TRBV10-3 with TRBJ2-7; D remains ambiguous. V lost 11 bases, J lost 2 bases, and 16 bases lay in between. The CDR3 runs to 13 residues. Germline CDR1 reads ENHRY; CDR2 reads SYGVKD.

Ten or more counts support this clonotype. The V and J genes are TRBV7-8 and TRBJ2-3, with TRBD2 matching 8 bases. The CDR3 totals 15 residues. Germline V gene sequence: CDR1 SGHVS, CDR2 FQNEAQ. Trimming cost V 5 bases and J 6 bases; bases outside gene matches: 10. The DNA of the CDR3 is TGTGCCAGCAGCCCGAGAAGGCTAGCGGGCGATACGCAGTATTTT. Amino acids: CASSPRRLAGDTQYF.

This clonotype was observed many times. CDR3 in DNA: TGTGCCAGCAGTGAACAGGGGCGCTTAGTCTATGGCTACACCTTC. Its protein product is CASSEQGRLVYGYTF. The J gene is TRBJ1-2, the V gene TRBV6-1; tentatively, D is TRBD1 (6 bases). Between the trimmed V and J ends, which lost 2 bases and 4 bases, there was a span of 14 bases. Germline loops: CDR1 MNHNS, CDR2 SASEGT. The CDR3 totals 15 residues.

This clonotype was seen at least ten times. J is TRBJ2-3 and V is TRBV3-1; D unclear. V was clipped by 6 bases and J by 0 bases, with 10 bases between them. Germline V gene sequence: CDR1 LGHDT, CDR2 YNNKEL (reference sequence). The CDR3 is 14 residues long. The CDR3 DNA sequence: TGTGCCAGCAGGTCGACGCTTAGCACAGATACGCAGTATTTT. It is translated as CASRSTLSTDTQYF.

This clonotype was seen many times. The CDR3 region has the DNA TGTGCCAGCAGCTACAGGGGTGAGGGGTACAATGAGCAGTTCTTC. Protein sequence: CASSYRGEGYNEQFF. The chain carries TRBV9 and TRBJ2-1; 7 positions agree with TRBD1. This CDR3 has 15 amino acids. Germline V gene sequence: CDR1 SGDLS, CDR2 YYNGEE. J gave up 4 bases and V 4 bases, and 8 bases lay outside the gene matches.

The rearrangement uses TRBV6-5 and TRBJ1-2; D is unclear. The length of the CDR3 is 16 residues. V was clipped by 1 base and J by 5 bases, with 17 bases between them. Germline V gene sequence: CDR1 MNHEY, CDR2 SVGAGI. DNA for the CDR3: TGTGCCAGCAGTTACTTTTTGCCCAACAGACCGTATGGCTACACCTTC. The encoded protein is CASSYFLPNRPYGYTF.

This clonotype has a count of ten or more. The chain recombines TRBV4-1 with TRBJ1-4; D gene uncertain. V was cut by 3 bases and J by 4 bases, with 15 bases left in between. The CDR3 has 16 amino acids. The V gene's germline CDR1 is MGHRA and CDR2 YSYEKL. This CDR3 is CASSHLQGRDNEKLFF. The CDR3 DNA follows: TGCGCCAGCAGCCACTTACAAGGCCGTGATAATGAAAAACTGTTTTTT.

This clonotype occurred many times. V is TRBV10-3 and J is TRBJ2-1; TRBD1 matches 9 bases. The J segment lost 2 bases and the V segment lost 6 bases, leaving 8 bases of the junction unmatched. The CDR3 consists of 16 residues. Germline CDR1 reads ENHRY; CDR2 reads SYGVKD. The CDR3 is CAISERTGETYNEQFF. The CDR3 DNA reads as TGTGCCATCAGCGAGAGGACAGGGGAAACCTACAATGAGCAGTTCTTC.

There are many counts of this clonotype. CDR3 DNA sequence: TGTGCCAGCAGGGGGGAACCTCTGATTAGCAATCAGCCCCAGCATTTT. Its protein product is CASRGEPLISNQPQHF. The chain links TRBV28 to TRBJ1-5; the D gene is possibly TRBD1 (5 bases). The CDR3 is made up of 16 amino acids. Trimming took off 6 bases at V and 0 bases at J, with 15 bases between the two ends. Germline loops: CDR1 MDHEN, CDR2 SYDVKM. Variable domain in full (rest from reference TRBV28 and TRBJ1-5): DVKVTQSSRYLVKRTGEKVFLECVQDMDHENMFWYRQDPGLGLRLIYFSYDVKMKEKGDIPEGYSVSREKKERFSLILESASTNQTSMYLCASRGEPLISNQPQHFGDGTRLSIL.